The 11 T cell receptor beta chains below all came from one sample that was sequenced in a study of Tregs in tolerant kidney transplant recipients. Some clones are missing from TCRdb's copy, which holds only in-frame ones; the method was immunoSEQ multiplex PCR. Of tens of thousands of clones detected, roughly nine tenths appear once; the ten largest clones hold nearly 15%. The nonmyeloablative bone marrow transplants came from related graft donors, with transient mixed chimerism. The sample here was CD8+ T cells from blood (PBMCs), taken 24 months after the transplant. The receptors originated from a human patient who received a combined kidney and bone marrow transplant. Some T cells may be provided by the graft donor.

This clone was found once. This chain uses TRBV7-2 with TRBJ2-2, with 7 bases identical to TRBD1. Germline V CDR1 and CDR2: SGHTA, FQGNSA. The CDR3 has 17 amino acids. With 1 base clipped from V and 5 bases from J, the junction kept 10 bases outside the gene matches. The chain's CDR3 is CASSLVDRVVRTGELFF. Written as DNA, the CDR3 is TGTGCCAGCAGCTTAGTAGACAGGGTTGTAAGAACCGGGGAGCTGTTTTTT.

This clone was recorded once. The rearrangement uses TRBV14 and TRBJ2-2; 11 bases match TRBD2. V lost 3 bases to trimming and J lost 0 bases; unmatched junction nucleotides: 3. Germline values: CDR1 SGHDN, CDR2 FVKESK. CDR3 length equals 17 residues. The CDR3 reads CASSHPSGRTNTGELFF. CDR3 DNA sequence: TGTGCCAGCAGCCACCCTAGCGGGAGGACGAACACCGGGGAGCTGTTTTTT.

The V and J genes are TRBV14 and TRBJ1-2, with D possibly TRBD1 on 6 matching bases. The CDR3 length is 15 residues. Deletions cut 3 bases from V and 8 bases from J, with 19 bases between. Germline V gene sequence: CDR1 SGHDN, CDR2 FVKESK. CDR3 residues: CASSHSFQGFYGYTF. The CDR3 nucleotides read TGTGCCAGCAGCCATTCATTTCAGGGGTTTTACGGCTACACCTTC.

CDR3: CASSQGRDYEQYF. The CDR3 region has the DNA TGTGCCAGCAGCCAAGGGCGGGACTACGAGCAGTACTTC. The rearrangement uses TRBV4-2 and TRBJ2-7; weak D call: TRBD2 (6 bases). The CDR3 runs to 13 residues. Germline lookup yields CDR1 LGHNA and CDR2 YNFKEQ. Trimming left V 1 base short and J 3 bases short, with 7 bases between.

This chain uses TRBV27 with TRBJ1-1; no definite D call. Germline loops: CDR1 MNHEY, CDR2 SMNVEV (reference sequence). The CDR3 is 13 amino acids. V lost 6 bases and J lost 1, with 9 bases in between. The DNA for the CDR3 is TGTGCCAGCAGACAGACCCCGAACACTGAAGCTTTCTTT. Its translation is CASRQTPNTEAFF.

DNA of the CDR3: TGTGCCAGCTCACCACCGGGGCCAGTCCCCCGGTATGGCTACACCTTC. Translation: CASSPPGPVPRYGYTF. V usage is TRBV18 and J usage is TRBJ1-2; D is possibly TRBD1 (5 bases). Germline CDR1 reads KGHSH; CDR2 reads LQKENI. The germline V and J ends were trimmed by 0 bases and 5 bases, with 16 bases remaining between them. The CDR3 length is 16 residues.

This rearrangement joins TRBV19 to TRBJ2-7, with D maybe TRBD2 (7 bases). V shed 10 bases and J shed 7 bases, with 17 bases lying between them. The CDR3 totals 12 residues. Germline assignment: CDR1 LNHDA and CDR2 SQIVND (reference sequence). The CDR3 nucleotides are TGTGCCACCCGGTGGGGGGGCGCAGAGCAGTACTTC. Translated: CATRWGGAEQYF.

The chain couples TRBV19 to TRBJ2-7; tentatively, D is TRBD1 (6 bases). From germline, CDR1 is LNHDA and CDR2 SQIVND (reference sequence). Trimming pared 4 bases from V and 2 bases from J, leaving 9 bases between. The CDR3 covers 13 residues. In nucleotides, the CDR3 is TGTGCCAGTAGTACCTCAGGGGCCTACGAGCAGTACTTC. It yields the protein CASSTSGAYEQYF.

The chain is built from TRBV27 and TRBJ1-5; a weak D match, TRBD1 (6 bases). The CDR3 contains 18 residues. The V end was cut by 4 bases, the J end by 0 bases, with 19 bases between. CDR1 is MNHEY, CDR2 SMNVEV, per germline (reference sequence). The CDR3 is CASSSELPGTLSNQPQHF. As DNA, the CDR3 is TGTGCCAGCAGTTCGGAACTTCCCGGGACACTTAGCAATCAGCCCCAGCATTTT.

The genes are TRBV15 and TRBJ2-7; 12 nucleotides align to TRBD2. Trimming removed 6 bases from V and 4 bases from J; junction bases left unmatched: 1. CDR3 size: 13 residues. The germline gives CDR1 LNHNV, CDR2 YYDKDF (reference sequence). For the CDR3, the DNA is TGTGCCACCAGTCTAGCGGGAGGGTACGAGCAGTACTTC. This codes for CATSLAGGYEQYF.

Note on this clone: At one end, the junction sequence differs from germline, possibly due to a read error. The chain couples TRBV18 to TRBJ1-2; 8 nucleotides agree with TRBD1. Germline values: CDR1 KGHSH, CDR2 LQKENI. The CDR3 totals 16 residues. As DNA, the CDR3 is TGTGCCAGCTCGCCACCGACAGGGGCCCTAAACTATGGCTACACCTTC. As protein: CASSPPTGALNYGYTF.